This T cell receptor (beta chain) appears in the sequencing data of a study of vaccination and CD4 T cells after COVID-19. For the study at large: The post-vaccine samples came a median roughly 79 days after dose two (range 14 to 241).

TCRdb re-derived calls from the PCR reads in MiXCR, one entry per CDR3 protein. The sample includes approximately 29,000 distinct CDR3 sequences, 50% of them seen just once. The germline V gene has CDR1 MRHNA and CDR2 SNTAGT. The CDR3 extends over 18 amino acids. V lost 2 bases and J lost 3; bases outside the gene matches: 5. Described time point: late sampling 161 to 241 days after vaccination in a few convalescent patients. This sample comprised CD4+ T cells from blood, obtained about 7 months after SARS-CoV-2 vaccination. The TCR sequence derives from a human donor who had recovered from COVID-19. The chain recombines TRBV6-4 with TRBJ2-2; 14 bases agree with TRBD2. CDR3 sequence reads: CASSDGTSGRSDTGELFF. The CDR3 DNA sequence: TGTGCCAGCAGTGACGGGACTAGCGGGAGATCCGACACCGGGGAGCTGTTTTTT.